This is a list of T cell receptor beta chains from one sample in a study of vaccination and CD4 T cells after COVID-19. Using its own MiXCR run on the PCR reads, TCRdb lists one record per CDR3 protein. This table holds several thousand distinct CDR3 sequences, about two thirds found once. Their antigen targets remain unknown. The sample consisted of CD4+ T cells from blood, cultured in vitro. These receptors all stem from a human donor who had recovered from COVID-19. The conserved cysteine and the conserved F or W are not part of the CDR3 here.

V	J	CDR3
TRBV7-3	TRBJ2-1	ASSTGNEQF
TRBV20-1	TRBJ2-1	SAIAGSSYNEQF
TRBV20-1	TRBJ2-1	SARDQRGGYNEQF
TRBV20-1	TRBJ2-2	SASRPAGDLRTGELF
TRBV7-9	TRBJ1-1	ASSSDRVYTEAF
TRBV27	TRBJ1-5	ARGGAGSNQPQH
TRBV27	TRBJ2-2	ASSPGLAFQGELF
TRBV7-2	TRBJ2-1	ASSLFAGGPGYNEQF
TRBV20-1	TRBJ2-3	SARGIIAGADTDTQY
TRBV20-1	TRBJ2-4	SARDGIVTNIQY
TRBV20-1	TRBJ2-3	SASGSTDTQY
TRBV7-2	TRBJ1-2	ASSLTGGDYGYT
TRBV6-2/TRBV6-3	TRBJ1-1	ASSPRGKNTEAF
TRBV20-1	TRBJ1-2	SAKRTAANYGYT
TRBV7-2	TRBJ1-2	ASSLLPSSYGYT
TRBV7-9	TRBJ1-1	ASSQRSGGFSGDTEAF
TRBV20-1	TRBJ2-3	SAEDGGKGTDTQY
TRBV19	TRBJ1-1	ASTLKRDSTEAF
TRBV19	TRBJ2-2	ASSRQGANTGELF
TRBV9	TRBJ1-2	ASSVGPGEGYGYT
TRBV20-1	TRBJ2-5	SATYPGTGVYETQY
TRBV5-1	TRBJ1-5	ASSPAPNQPQH
TRBV6-1	TRBJ2-7	ASSQGAYEQY
TRBV12-3/TRBV12-4	TRBJ2-5	ASSLDRDRKETQY
TRBV4-2	TRBJ2-7	ASSQDNSGEGPYEQY
TRBV6-1	TRBJ1-5	ASMGGQSSNQPQH
TRBV7-9	TRBJ1-2	ASSLSGQGYGYT
TRBV2	TRBJ2-1	ASSQQGSFRNEQF
TRBV27	TRBJ2-1	ASRDTLRYNEQF
TRBV21-1	TRBJ2-1	ASSIYSGRADNEQF
TRBV30	TRBJ2-3	AWTHLSPARRTDTQY
TRBV7-9	TRBJ1-2	ASSSRQTNYGYT
TRBV2	TRBJ1-6	ASSAQGASSPLH
TRBV6-5	TRBJ1-1	ASSSGPQAF
TRBV11-2	TRBJ2-2	ASSLAGQDGELF
TRBV6-5	TRBJ1-1	ASSYKQGVRTEAF
TRBV28	TRBJ1-5	ASGPYNQPQH
TRBV7-8	TRBJ2-7	ASSLVGQGSHEQY
TRBV29-1	TRBJ2-5	SATPPTDQETQY
TRBV11-2	TRBJ2-5	ASLVTDPQETQY
TRBV6-1	TRBJ2-1	ASSWTNYPKPEQF
TRBV6-1	TRBJ1-5	ASRAYSNQPQH
TRBV10-3	TRBJ1-1	AISVDRGTEAF